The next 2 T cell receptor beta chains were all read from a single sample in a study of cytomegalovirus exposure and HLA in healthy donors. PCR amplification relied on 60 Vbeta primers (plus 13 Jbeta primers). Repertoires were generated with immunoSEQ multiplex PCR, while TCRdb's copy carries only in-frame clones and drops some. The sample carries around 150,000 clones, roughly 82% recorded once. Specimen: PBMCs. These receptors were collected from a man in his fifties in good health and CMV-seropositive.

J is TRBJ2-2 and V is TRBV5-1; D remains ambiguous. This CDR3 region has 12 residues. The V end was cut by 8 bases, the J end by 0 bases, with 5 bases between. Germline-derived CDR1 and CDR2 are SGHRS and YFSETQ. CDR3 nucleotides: TGCGCCAGTCCGTCGAACACCGGGGAGCTGTTTTTT. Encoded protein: CASPSNTGELFF.

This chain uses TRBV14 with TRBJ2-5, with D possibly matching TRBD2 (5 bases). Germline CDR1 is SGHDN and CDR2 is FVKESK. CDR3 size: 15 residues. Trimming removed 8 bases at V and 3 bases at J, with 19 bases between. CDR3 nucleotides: TGTGCCAGCTCTGGTCTAAGAGGGTCAAAAGAGACCCAGTACTTC. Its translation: CASSGLRGSKETQYF.